One and the same sample provided the 15 T cell receptor beta chains below, sequenced in a study of cytomegalovirus exposure and HLA in healthy donors. With 60 Vbeta and 13 Jbeta primers, the PCR was carried out. TCRdb keeps only in-frame clones here, not all; method: immunoSEQ multiplex PCR. The repertoire holds about 130,000 clones, with around 81% as singletons. The specimen sequenced was PBMCs. The receptors were gathered from a man aged 18 to 30 in good health and CMV-seronegative.

V gene TRBV10-1 combines with J gene TRBJ2-1; TRBD2 matches 11 bases. Germline V gene lookup returns CDR1 WNHNN and CDR2 SYGVQD (reference sequence). The CDR3 extends over 12 amino acids. V gave up 8 bases and J gave up 12 bases; unmatched junction bases: 6. CDR3: CASGVAGGMQFF. Here the CDR3 DNA reads TGCGCCAGCGGCGTAGCGGGGGGGATGCAGTTCTTC.

The chain employs TRBV7-2 and TRBJ1-1, with TRBD1 identical over 7 bases. CDR3 length equals 16 residues. After removal of 5 bases from V and 1 base from J, the junction contained 10 bases not matched to a gene. Germline V gene lookup returns CDR1 SGHTA and CDR2 FQGNSA. CDR3 residues: CASSLSGTVSNTEAFF. For the CDR3, the DNA is TGTGCCAGCAGCCTATCCGGGACAGTCTCGAACACTGAAGCTTTCTTT.

This chain connects TRBV10-1 to TRBJ2-7; D gene uncertain. CDR3 length equals 12 residues. CDR1 and CDR2 (germline): WNHNN, SYGVQD (reference sequence). V was clipped by 0 bases and J by 6 bases, with 6 bases between them. CDR3 nucleotide sequence: TGCGCCAGCAGTGAGTCGAGCCGCGAGCAGTACTTC. Amino acid sequence: CASSESSREQYF.

The chain combines TRBV6-5 with TRBJ1-2; 9 positions match TRBD1. Germline V CDR1 and CDR2: MNHEY, SVGAGI. The CDR3 is 16 residues long. V was clipped by 2 bases and J by 4 bases; unmatched bases: 8. The DNA for the CDR3 is TGTGCCAGCAGTTACAGGGGGACAGGGCTTTTCTATGGCTACACCTTC. Amino acid sequence: CASSYRGTGLFYGYTF.

This chain joins TRBV7-9 and TRBJ2-7, with D perhaps matching TRBD1 (6 bases). Trimming took off 4 bases at V and 1 base at J, with 17 bases between the two ends. CDR1 is SEHNR, CDR2 FQNEAQ, per germline (reference sequence). The CDR3 has 16 amino acids. The DNA of the CDR3 is TGTGCCAGCAGCTCTCGACTTGGGGACACTTCCTACGAGCAGTACTTC. It is translated as CASSSRLGDTSYEQYF.

V gene TRBV28 combines with J gene TRBJ1-4; D ambiguous. CDR3 size: 14 residues. Germline loops: CDR1 MDHEN, CDR2 SYDVKM. V lost 6 bases and J 0 bases, leaving 8 bases between the germline ends. The CDR3 sequence: CASRLRATNEKLFF. The CDR3 DNA reads TGTGCCAGCAGATTGAGGGCAACTAATGAAAAACTGTTTTTT.

The J gene is TRBJ2-3, the V gene TRBV4-2, with 7 nucleotides matching TRBD1. The CDR3 totals 16 residues. Germline V CDR1 and CDR2: LGHNA, YNFKEQ. Germline trimming cut 2 bases from V and 0 bases from J; bases unmatched to any gene: 5. CDR3 region: CASSQNVGQSTDTQYF. The CDR3 nucleotides read TGTGCCAGCAGCCAAAACGTGGGACAGAGCACAGATACGCAGTATTTT.

The V call is TRBV14, the J call TRBJ1-2; TRBD1 might be the D (6 bases). This CDR3 contains 13 residues. Germline V gene data show CDR1 as SGHDN and CDR2 as FVKESK. The V and J ends lost 3 bases and 4 bases respectively, with 9 bases between them. The CDR3: CASSQLDSYGYTF. CDR3 bases: TGTGCCAGCAGCCAGCTGGACAGCTATGGCTACACCTTC.

CDR3 protein: CASYLTSTDTQYF. The CDR3 DNA reads TGTGCCAGCTATCTGACTAGCACAGATACGCAGTATTTT. The chain couples TRBV27 to TRBJ2-3; no clear D. The CDR3 consists of 13 residues. Germline CDR1 is MNHEY and CDR2 is SMNVEV (reference sequence). V lost 8 bases to trimming and J lost 0 bases, with 9 bases between them.

V usage is TRBV13 and J usage is TRBJ1-1; TRBD1 aligns across 7 bases. The CDR3 totals 12 residues. The trim removed 10 bases at V and 4 bases at J, leaving 6 bases unmatched. In germline, CDR1 is PRHDT, CDR2 FYEKMQ (reference sequence). The CDR3, as DNA: TGTGCCACCGACAGGGCGGCCACTGAAGCTTTCTTT. Translated, it gives CATDRAATEAFF.

CDR3 bases: TGTGCCAGCAGTTTCAGGGGGGCGAGCAACTATGGCTACACCTTC. Translating it yields CASSFRGASNYGYTF. V usage is TRBV28 and J usage is TRBJ1-2, with TRBD1 identical over 7 bases. J lost 2 bases, V lost 3 bases, and 6 bases had no gene match. The CDR3 is 15 residues long. Looked up from germline, CDR1 is MDHEN and CDR2 is SYDVKM.

V usage is TRBV6-5 and J usage is TRBJ2-3; no definite D call. V lost 5 bases, J lost 1 base, and 13 bases lay in between. The CDR3 is 15 residues long. Germline CDR1 reads MNHEY; CDR2 reads SVGAGI. The CDR3 is CASSPEPLGTDTQYF. The CDR3 bases are TGTGCCAGCAGTCCCGAACCCCTAGGCACAGATACGCAGTATTTT.

The chain carries TRBV27 and TRBJ1-5; 9 nucleotides match TRBD1. Germline CDR1 is MNHEY and CDR2 is SMNVEV (reference sequence). J gave up 7 bases and V 7 bases, and 5 bases lay outside the gene matches. This CDR3 comprises 13 residues. The CDR3 sequence is CASKGQGRQPQHF. Written as DNA, the CDR3 is TGTGCCAGCAAAGGACAGGGGAGGCAGCCCCAGCATTTT.

The gene calls are TRBV7-9 and TRBJ2-7, with 16 bases that match TRBD2. Germline CDR1 is SEHNR and CDR2 is FQNEAQ (reference sequence). The CDR3 extends over 18 amino acids. V lost 5 bases and J lost 1; bases outside the gene matches: 8. The CDR3 DNA sequence: TGTGCCAGCAGCATGTCCGGGACTAGCGGGGGGGTTTCCTACGAGCAGTACTTC. Its translation is CASSMSGTSGGVSYEQYF.

This chain uses TRBV6-4 with TRBJ1-5; D gene ambiguous. Germline V gene sequence: CDR1 MRHNA, CDR2 SNTAGT. The CDR3 totals 16 residues. The V end was cut by 6 bases, the J end by 6 bases, with 21 bases between. CDR3 sequence reads: CASREGDRSIVQPQHF. For the CDR3, the DNA is TGTGCCAGCAGGGAAGGCGATCGGAGCATAGTTCAGCCCCAGCATTTT.